This TCR beta chain emerged from a study of a mutant IDH1 vaccine in newly diagnosed glioma. Study information: Patients received eight vaccinations in weeks 1, 3, 5, 7, 11, 15, 19, 23. Vaccines were begun 4-6 weeks after radiotherapy alone, or with temozolomide cycles. Most had both radiotherapy and temozolomide beforehand; others had only one.

Method: immunoSEQ multiplex PCR; TCRdb's copy keeps in-frame clones and lacks some. Here the sample spans roughly 42,000 clones, 70% to 90% being singletons. Time point of the sample: week 5, during vaccination. It was 300 ug of mutant IDH1 20-mer peptide that made up each vaccine dose, given with topical imiquimod. As for this clone: Its antigen remains unknown.

The germline V gene has CDR1 SGHRS and CDR2 YFSETQ. Trimming stripped 4 bases from V and 4 bases from J, with 12 bases between. The CDR3 length is 14 residues. This chain joins TRBV5-1 and TRBJ1-3, with D hard to call. The sample was PBMCs, taken from a glioma patient whose treatment included an IDH1 peptide vaccine. The TCR sequence derives from a man aged 40-49 years with glioma. The CDR3 DNA reads as TGCGCCAGCAGCACTACCGCGGGGGGAAACACCATATATTTT. The encoded protein is CASSTTAGGNTIYF.